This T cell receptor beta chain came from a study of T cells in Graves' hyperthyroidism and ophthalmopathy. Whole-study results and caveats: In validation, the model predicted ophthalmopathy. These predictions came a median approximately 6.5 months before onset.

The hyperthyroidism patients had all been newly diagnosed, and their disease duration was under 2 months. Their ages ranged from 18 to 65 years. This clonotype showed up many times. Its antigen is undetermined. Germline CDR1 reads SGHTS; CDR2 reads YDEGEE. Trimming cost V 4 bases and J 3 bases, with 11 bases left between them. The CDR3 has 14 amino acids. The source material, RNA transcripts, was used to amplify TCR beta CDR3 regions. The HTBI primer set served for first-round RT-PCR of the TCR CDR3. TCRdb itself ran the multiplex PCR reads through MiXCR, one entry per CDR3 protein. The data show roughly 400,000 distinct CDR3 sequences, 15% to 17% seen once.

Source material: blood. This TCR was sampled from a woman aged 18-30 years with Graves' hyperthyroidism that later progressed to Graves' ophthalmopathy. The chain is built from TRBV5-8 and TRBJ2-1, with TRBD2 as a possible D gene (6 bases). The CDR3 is CASSPWGDYNEQFF. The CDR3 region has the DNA TGTGCCAGCAGCCCCTGGGGGGACTACAATGAGCAGTTCTTC.